A selection of T cell receptor beta chains follows, all from one sample in a study of shared clonotypes between healthy human individuals. Sequenced by immunoSEQ multiplex PCR; TCRdb stores in-frame clones only, minus some. Of 950,000 to 1,100,000 clones listed, around 76% are singletons. The sample comprised memory CD4+ T cells sorted from blood. The receptors stem from a man aged 18-30 years in good health. Both conserved end residues are part of each CDR3. Each record gives: V gene, J gene, CDR3 protein.

TRBV6-6	TRBJ2-1	CASSLTSGPNEQFF
TRBV6-5	TRBJ2-2	CASRQSGELFF
TRBV10-1	TRBJ2-5	CASSEALGETQYF
TRBV2	TRBJ2-7	CASSESRGLITYEQYF
TRBV10-1	TRBJ2-1	CASSESIRVEQFF
TRBV6-1	TRBJ1-6	CASSEGRVSYNSPLHF
TRBV27	TRBJ2-5	CASSLGLAGGPAETQYF
TRBV28	TRBJ1-5	CASRESARLGNQPQHF
TRBV7-2	TRBJ2-2	CASSSRTNTGELFF
TRBV2	TRBJ2-5	CASRGQPTETQYF
TRBV18	TRBJ2-2	CASSPQQNTGELFF
TRBV11-2	TRBJ1-1	CASSLRTSDTEAFF
TRBV11-2	TRBJ1-4	CASSSQGYEKLFF
TRBV6-6	TRBJ2-5	CASTGVETQYF
TRBV30	TRBJ2-3	CAWSSLTGSDTQYF
TRBV6-1	TRBJ1-5	CASRNQGGGNQPQHF
TRBV5-1	TRBJ2-2	CASSSQGNSGELFF
TRBV5-1	TRBJ2-3	CASSSGDRYTDTQYF
TRBV18	TRBJ1-5	CASSPGLQGQNQPQHF
TRBV4-2	TRBJ1-4	CASSQEVLTGTNEKLFF
TRBV9	TRBJ2-5	CASSSPRLGIQETQYF
TRBV18	TRBJ1-1	CASSPAQGNTEAFF
TRBV10-3	TRBJ2-5	CAISEVKETQYF
TRBV4-2	TRBJ1-1	CASSQEVFGTEAFF
TRBV5-8	TRBJ1-1	CASSLVYRGNTEAFF
TRBV5-1	TRBJ2-2	CASSGGTGTGELFF
TRBV10-3	TRBJ1-1	CAISEEEGLNTEAFF
TRBV18	TRBJ1-6	CASSSQGLTNSPLHF
TRBV5-1	TRBJ2-7	CASSFGTPGQALREQYF
TRBV6-6	TRBJ2-7	CASAVGAWYEQYF
TRBV19	TRBJ1-5	CASRQGANPPQHF
TRBV29-1	TRBJ2-1	CSAQSRKYNEQFF
TRBV6-1	TRBJ2-3	CASSEVGGSIADTQYF
TRBV10-3	TRBJ2-1	CAIRNGQGAVNEQFF
TRBV5-4	TRBJ2-1	CASSSGLGSYNEQFF
TRBV27	TRBJ2-1	CASSSGKAGGRDEQFF